These T cell receptor beta chains were read from a single sample in a study of tumor-infiltrating lymphocytes in primary liver carcinoma. TCRdb re-called the multiplex PCR reads through MiXCR, storing one row per CDR3 protein. The table lists under 85,000 distinct CDR3 sequences, around 70% of them singletons. The sample was liver tumor tissue from sampling region 1. The receptor set was obtained from a man aged 35-49 years with primary liver carcinoma and hepatitis B virus infection. CDR3s include the opening cysteine and the closing phenylalanine or tryptophan. Fields, in order: clone size, J gene, D gene, V gene, CDR3 DNA, CDR3 protein. The D gene is left open where the match is weak. For some rows the clone size is stated as once, few or many, or as a class when expanded; others skip it.

size: .
J: TRBJ2-1
D: .
V: TRBV7-8
DNA: TGTGCCAGCAGCGTTCGCGGGACAGCCTACAATGAGCAGTTCTTC
CDR3: CASSVRGTAYNEQFF

size: .
J: TRBJ2-1
D: .
V: TRBV11-2
DNA: TGTGCCAGCTGCTTAGTCGGGAGTGGGCAGTTCTTC
CDR3: CASCLVGSGQFF

size: .
J: TRBJ2-3
D: .
V: TRBV10-2
DNA: TGCGCCAGTAGTGAGAGGGGCAAAGATACGCAGTATTTT
CDR3: CASSERGKDTQYF

size: .
J: TRBJ2-7
D: .
V: TRBV4-1
DNA: TGTGCCAGCAGCCGGGCCGGGGCGGAAGAGCAGTACTTC
CDR3: CASSRAGAEEQYF

size: .
J: TRBJ2-7
D: TRBD2
V: TRBV6-1
DNA: TGTGCCAGCTGCCCGACTAGCACTTCATACGAGCAGTACTTC
CDR3: CASCPTSTSYEQYF

size: many
J: TRBJ1-4
D: .
V: TRBV30
DNA: TGTGCCTGGGGACATAGGGCGGAAAAACTGTTTTTT
CDR3: CAWGHRAEKLFF

size: .
J: TRBJ1-2
D: TRBD1
V: TRBV28
DNA: TGTGCCAGCAGGGGACAGGGGGCAGACTATGGCTACACCTTC
CDR3: CASRGQGADYGYTF

size: .
J: TRBJ2-5
D: TRBD2
V: TRBV11-2
DNA: TGTGCCAGCGGATCCCGGGACTATGCCCACCAAGAGACCCAGTACTTC
CDR3: CASGSRDYAHQETQYF

size: .
J: TRBJ2-7
D: .
V: TRBV11-2
DNA: TGTGTCAGCAGCTCATCCGTGGGAATATCCTACGAGCAGTACTTC
CDR3: CVSSSSVGISYEQYF

size: .
J: TRBJ1-1
D: .
V: TRBV7-9
DNA: TGTGCCAGCAGATTCACAGGGAGCACTGAAGCTTTCTTT
CDR3: CASRFTGSTEAFF

size: .
J: TRBJ2-7
D: TRBD2
V: TRBV6-2/TRBV6-3
DNA: TGTGCCAGCAGCTACAGTAGCGGGAGCTCCTACGAGCAGTACTTC
CDR3: CASSYSSGSSYEQYF

size: few
J: TRBJ2-3
D: TRBD1
V: TRBV10-3
DNA: TGTGCCATCACCCCGGGACAGGCTCGCACAGATACGCAGTATTTT
CDR3: CAITPGQARTDTQYF

size: once
J: TRBJ2-7
D: TRBD2
V: TRBV6-1
DNA: TGTGGCAGCAGCGACTCTGCGGGAGTGGACGAGCAGTACTTC
CDR3: CGSSDSAGVDEQYF

size: few
J: TRBJ2-1
D: .
V: TRBV11-2
DNA: TGTGTCAGCAGCTCCTTACCCCATGTGTACAATGAGCAGTTCTTC
CDR3: CVSSSLPHVYNEQFF

size: .
J: TRBJ2-3
D: .
V: TRBV10-1
DNA: TGCGCCAGCAGTGATGGGAGACTAGTGGAGGAGGACGATACGCAGTATTTT
CDR3: CASSDGRLVEEDDTQYF

size: .
J: TRBJ1-2
D: .
V: TRBV20-1
DNA: TGCAGTGCTAGTCGAGTAGTAAACTATGGCTACACCTTC
CDR3: CSASRVVNYGYTF

size: many
J: TRBJ2-5
D: .
V: TRBV29-1
DNA: TGCAGCGTTGAAGAGGGTGGAAGGGCAGGGGAAGAGACCCAGTACTTC
CDR3: CSVEEGGRAGEETQYF

size: once
J: TRBJ2-5
D: .
V: TRBV4-1
DNA: TGCGTCAGCAGCCAAGATATGCGGCAAGAAGAGACCCAGTACTTC
CDR3: CVSSQDMRQEETQYF

size: many
J: TRBJ1-4
D: TRBD1
V: TRBV10-2
DNA: TGCGCCAGCAGTCAGTCGGGACAGGGAAGCGAAAAACTGTTTTTT
CDR3: CASSQSGQGSEKLFF

size: once
J: TRBJ1-1
D: .
V: TRBV11-2
DNA: TGTGCCAGCAGCTTAGGCCTGAACACTGAAGCTTTATTT
CDR3: CASSLGLNTEALF

size: .
J: TRBJ2-3
D: .
V: TRBV7-9
DNA: TGTGTCAGTGAGGGGAGCACAGATATGCAGTATTTT
CDR3: CVSEGSTDMQYF

size: many
J: TRBJ2-6
D: .
V: TRBV28
DNA: TGTGCCAGCAGTTCGCACAGGGATGGGGCCAACGTCCTGACTTTC
CDR3: CASSSHRDGANVLTF

size: .
J: TRBJ2-5
D: TRBD2
V: TRBV5-6
DNA: TGTGCCAGCAGCTTAGTCGAGCTAGCGGAAGGGGAGACCCAGTACTTC
CDR3: CASSLVELAEGETQYF

size: .
J: TRBJ2-2
D: .
V: TRBV6-1
DNA: TGTGTCAGCAGTATCTACAGGGGGAGGGACACCGGGGAGCTGTTTTTC
CDR3: CVSSIYRGRDTGELFF

size: .
J: TRBJ2-3
D: .
V: TRBV12-3/TRBV12-4
DNA: TGTGCCAACAGTTTAGGCCTCCGACAGGCGCAGTATTTT
CDR3: CANSLGLRQAQYF

size: .
J: TRBJ1-2
D: .
V: TRBV6-5
DNA: TGTGCCAACAGCCCCAACGGCCGGGACGGTAACTATGGCTATACCTTC
CDR3: CANSPNGRDGNYGYTF

size: .
J: TRBJ2-1
D: .
V: TRBV6-6
DNA: TGTGCCAGCAGTTTACTTAGGGGGACCGAGGACAATGAGCGGTTTTTC
CDR3: CASSLLRGTEDNERFF

size: .
J: TRBJ1-3
D: TRBD1
V: TRBV11-2
DNA: TGTGCCAGTAGCTTAGCTTATTACCGGGACAGAGATTCCTCTGGAGACACCATATATTTT
CDR3: CASSLAYYRDRDSSGDTIYF

size: .
J: TRBJ2-7
D: TRBD2
V: TRBV4-2
DNA: TGTGCCAACAGCGAACTAGCGGGAGGACCCTCCTACGAGCAGTACTTC
CDR3: CANSELAGGPSYEQYF

size: many
J: TRBJ2-2
D: .
V: TRBV12-3/TRBV12-4
DNA: TGTGCCAGCAGGCTTCCCCAAGGGGCCGGGGAGCTGTTTTTT
CDR3: CASRLPQGAGELFF

size: .
J: TRBJ1-5
D: TRBD1
V: TRBV6-5
DNA: TGTGTCAGTAGCAGGACAGGAGAATGCAATCAGCCCCAGCATTTT
CDR3: CVSSRTGECNQPQHF

size: .
J: TRBJ1-1
D: .
V: TRBV29-1
DNA: TGCAGAGTTGTGCACAGTTCGAACACTGAAGCTTCCTTT
CDR3: CRVVHSSNTEASF

size: .
J: TRBJ2-3
D: .
V: TRBV12-3/TRBV12-4
DNA: TGTGCCAGCAGCTTTACTAGCCCAAGCTCAGATACGCATTATTTT
CDR3: CASSFTSPSSDTHYF

size: .
J: TRBJ1-4
D: TRBD1
V: TRBV4-1
DNA: TGCGCCAACAGCCGAGGGCCGGGGACAGGGGCAAAAAAACTGTTTTTT
CDR3: CANSRGPGTGAKKLFF

size: .
J: TRBJ2-1
D: TRBD2
V: TRBV4-2
DNA: TGTGCCAGCAGCGTAATAGGGACTAGCGGGGACAACGAGCAGTTCTTC
CDR3: CASSVIGTSGDNEQFF

size: medium-sized
J: TRBJ2-2
D: .
V: TRBV11-2
DNA: TGTGCCAGCAGCTTAGCGGGAGCCTACACCGGGGAGCTGTTTTTT
CDR3: CASSLAGAYTGELFF

size: .
J: TRBJ2-7
D: .
V: TRBV6-5
DNA: TGTGCCAGCAGTTGCTGGCGGGACGGTAACTACGAACAGTACTTC
CDR3: CASSCWRDGNYEQYF

size: .
J: TRBJ2-3
D: TRBD2
V: TRBV6-1
DNA: TGTGCCAGCAGTGAACCAGCTAGCGGGCCATATAGCACAGATACGCGGCATTTT
CDR3: CASSEPASGPYSTDTRHF

size: many
J: TRBJ2-3
D: TRBD2
V: TRBV28
DNA: TGTGCCAGCAGTTTGGGTAGCGGGGACACAGATACGCAGTATTTT
CDR3: CASSLGSGDTDTQYF

size: .
J: TRBJ2-3
D: .
V: TRBV4-2
DNA: TGTGCCAGTAGCCGAGAAGCAGGAGTAAGTGCAGATACGCAGTATTTT
CDR3: CASSREAGVSADTQYF

size: few
J: TRBJ1-5
D: TRBD1
V: TRBV6-2/TRBV6-3
DNA: TGTACCAGCAGTACCCGGGACAGCAATCAGCCACAGCATTTT
CDR3: CTSSTRDSNQPQHF

size: .
J: TRBJ2-3
D: .
V: TRBV6-5
DNA: TGTGCCAGCAGTCCCCGGACGACCTTCACAGATACGCCGTATTTC
CDR3: CASSPRTTFTDTPYF

size: many
J: TRBJ2-5
D: .
V: TRBV5-1
DNA: TGCGCCAGCAGTGAGGCGAGCGGGTCCGCCGCAACCCAGTACTTC
CDR3: CASSEASGSAATQYF

size: .
J: TRBJ2-7
D: TRBD1
V: TRBV28
DNA: TGTGCCAGCAGTTTGGGGGGACAGGGGGCATCCGAGCAGTACTTC
CDR3: CASSLGGQGASEQYF

size: .
J: TRBJ2-3
D: .
V: TRBV29-1
DNA: TGTGGTGTGGAGGGAGGCGGCCCAGATACGCAGTATTTT
CDR3: CGVEGGGPDTQYF

size: .
J: TRBJ1-5
D: .
V: TRBV19
DNA: TGTGCCAGTAGTACTACGGGACAAAGCAATCAGTCCCAGCATTTT
CDR3: CASSTTGQSNQSQHF

size: once
J: TRBJ2-7
D: .
V: TRBV13
DNA: TGTGCCAGCGGCTCTAGGGATCTACTGGGATCCTACGAGCAGTACTTC
CDR3: CASGSRDLLGSYEQYF

size: .
J: TRBJ2-1
D: .
V: TRBV7-8
DNA: TGTGCCAGCAGTTTAGGTGGCGACGAGCAGTTCTTC
CDR3: CASSLGGDEQFF

size: .
J: TRBJ1-2
D: TRBD1
V: TRBV28
DNA: TGTGCCAGCAGTTCCCCTCGACAGGGAGGGCATGGCTACACCTTC
CDR3: CASSSPRQGGHGYTF

size: .
J: TRBJ2-7
D: .
V: TRBV29-1
DNA: TGCAGCGCTACTGTGGCCGTGGGAATGTATGGGCAGTACTTC
CDR3: CSATVAVGMYGQYF

size: once
J: TRBJ2-1
D: TRBD2
V: TRBV10-3
DNA: TGTGTCATCAGACTTGAGCGGGAGGGCGGTGAGCAATTCTTC
CDR3: CVIRLEREGGEQFF

size: many
J: TRBJ2-7
D: TRBD1
V: TRBV4-1
DNA: TGCGCCAGCAGCCAAGATCGTACCATCGGGGGACAGGGGGTTATCTACGAGCAGTACTTC
CDR3: CASSQDRTIGGQGVIYEQYF